Listed below are T cell receptor beta chains from one sample, sequenced in a study of T cells in Graves' hyperthyroidism and ophthalmopathy. TCRdb re-derived calls from the multiplex PCR reads in MiXCR, one entry per CDR3 protein. The sample includes around 350,000 distinct CDR3 sequences, about 19% of them seen just once. The material sequenced was blood. Source of these receptors: a woman aged 18-29 years with Graves' hyperthyroidism. The CDR3 runs from the conserved cysteine through the conserved F or W. D genes are given only for firm matches. Size values are once, few and many counts, or a class for expanded clones, and some rows have none.

j_call | d_call | v_call | clone_size | cdr3_nt | cdr3_aa
TRBJ1-1 | - | TRBV5-1 | many | TGCGCCAGCTGGGAGGCCGGCACTGAAGCTTTCTTT | CASWEAGTEAFF
TRBJ1-1 | TRBD1 | TRBV12-3/TRBV12-4 | many | TGTGCCAGCAGCGCCTTGGACAGGGGGCGAAGTGAAGCTTTCTTT | CASSALDRGRSEAFF
TRBJ1-3 | - | TRBV10-3 | many | TGTGCCATCAGTAACCCGGACACGGGAAACACCATATATTTT | CAISNPDTGNTIYF
TRBJ1-3 | - | TRBV27 | many | TGTGCCAGCAGTTTTCCTACACCCTCTGGAAACACCATATATTTT | CASSFPTPSGNTIYF
TRBJ1-2 | - | TRBV7-9 | many | TGTGCCAGCAGCTTCCCGGACTTGGCCTATGGCTACACCTTC | CASSFPDLAYGYTF
TRBJ1-2 | - | TRBV29-1 | few | TGCAGCGTTGAAAGGGGGACGGGCTACACCTTC | CSVERGTGYTF
TRBJ2-5 | - | TRBV12-3/TRBV12-4 | many | TGTGCCAGCAGTTTAGCAGGAGACCGCTTGGGGTCTGGGGGAGAGACCCAGTACTTC | CASSLAGDRLGSGGETQYF
TRBJ2-7 | - | TRBV11-1 | few | TGTGCCAGCAGCTTAGCTCCAGGGGACTACGAGCAGTACTTC | CASSLAPGDYEQYF
TRBJ2-7 | TRBD1 | TRBV7-9 | many | TGTGCCAGCAGCTGGGGACAGGGAATCGACGAGCAGTACTTC | CASSWGQGIDEQYF
TRBJ2-5 | TRBD2 | TRBV6-1 | many | TGTGCCAGCAGTGAAGCTAGCGGGGGGGGAGAGACCCAGTACTTC | CASSEASGGGETQYF
TRBJ2-7 | - | TRBV27 | many | TGTGCCAGCAGTTTAAGGGGGGCACTAGGGGACGAGCAGTACTTC | CASSLRGALGDEQYF
TRBJ2-1 | - | TRBV2 | once | TGTGCCAGCAGGGAACCGGGCCCCCAGACCGGGGATGAGCAGTTCTTC | CASREPGPQTGDEQFF
TRBJ1-5 | - | TRBV4-2 | many | TGTGCCAGCAGCCCCAGGGGCAGCAATCAGCCCCAGCATTTT | CASSPRGSNQPQHF
TRBJ2-5 | TRBD2 | TRBV13 | - | TGTGCCAGCAGCGCAGCGGGGGGCCCGCAGACCCAGTACTTC | CASSAAGGPQTQYF
TRBJ2-2 | - | TRBV3-1 | few | TGTGCCAGCAGCCAGAGGGTCAGGTTTGTAGCCGGGGAGCTGTTTTTT | CASSQRVRFVAGELFF
TRBJ1-1 | - | TRBV4-1 | few | TGCGCCAGCAGCCAAGATCACAGTCTCCGGGGCACTGAAGCTTTCTTT | CASSQDHSLRGTEAFF
TRBJ1-2 | TRBD1 | TRBV10-3 | - | TGTGCCAGCCTTCCGGGACAGAACTATGGCTACACCTTC | CASLPGQNYGYTF
TRBJ2-5 | TRBD2 | TRBV24-1 | - | TGTGCCTCCAGTGATTTTTATGACTCGGGAGGGGAGACCCAGTACTTC | CASSDFYDSGGETQYF
TRBJ2-5 | - | TRBV6-1 | - | TGTGCCAGCAGCAGTATACGGGGTAACGGCCAAGAGACCCAGTACTTC | CASSSIRGNGQETQYF
TRBJ2-5 | - | TRBV12-3/TRBV12-4 | - | TGTTCCAGCGGTATTACTAGGCGGGAGACCCAGTACTTC | CSSGITRRETQYF
TRBJ1-1 | - | TRBV15 | - | TGTGCCACCAGCAGGATCGGAGGGACCACTGAAGCTTTCTTT | CATSRIGGTTEAFF
TRBJ1-1 | TRBD1 | TRBV20-1 | many | TGCAGTGCTAGAGAGGACGGACAGGTGAACACTGAAGCTTTCTTT | CSAREDGQVNTEAFF
TRBJ1-2 | - | TRBV30 | many | TGTGCCTGGAGGGGGGAGATCTATGGCTACACCTTC | CAWRGEIYGYTF
TRBJ2-7 | TRBD1 | TRBV6-2/TRBV6-3 | - | TGTGCCAGCAGTTACCGGACAGGAAGTTCCTACGAGCAGTACTTC | CASSYRTGSSYEQYF
TRBJ1-1 | TRBD1 | TRBV6-2/TRBV6-3 | once | TGTGCCAGCAGTTTCCTATCCAGGGGGGACACTGAAGCTTTCTTT | CASSFLSRGDTEAFF
TRBJ1-6 | - | TRBV2 | many | TGTGCCAGCAGTGATCGGGCGGCCTATAATTCACCCCTCCACTTT | CASSDRAAYNSPLHF
TRBJ1-2 | TRBD1 | TRBV29-1 | many | TGCAGCGTTGAAGAGGCAGGGGGTTCCTATGGCTACACCTTC | CSVEEAGGSYGYTF
TRBJ2-5 | - | TRBV12-3/TRBV12-4 | many | TGTGCCAGCAGTGGTGGTTACGGAGAGACCCAGTACTTC | CASSGGYGETQYF
TRBJ1-5 | - | TRBV12-3/TRBV12-4 | many | TGTGCCAGCAGTTTGAAGCACTATCAGCCCCAGCATTTT | CASSLKHYQPQHF
TRBJ1-5 | - | TRBV6-1 | many | TGTGCCAGCAGTGAAGGAAGTCAGGGTGATCAGCCCCAGCATTTT | CASSEGSQGDQPQHF
TRBJ2-5 | - | TRBV6-1 | many | TGTGCCAGCCTCCCTGGGAGAGGGTGGGAGACCCAGTACTTC | CASLPGRGWETQYF
TRBJ2-2 | - | TRBV7-2 | few | TGTGCCAGCAGCTTATCGGGCTTCTTGATCACCGGGGAGCTGTTTTTT | CASSLSGFLITGELFF
TRBJ1-2 | TRBD1 | TRBV7-2 | many | TGTGCCAGCAGCTCCCGGGACAGGGTTTCGGACGGCTACACCTTC | CASSSRDRVSDGYTF
TRBJ2-5 | - | TRBV29-1 | many | TGCAGCGTTGAGGGTGGACAGTCAGAGACCCAGTACTTC | CSVEGGQSETQYF
TRBJ1-5 | - | TRBV12-3/TRBV12-4 | many | TGTGCCAGCAGTTTAGTACAGAACAATCAGCCCCAGCATTTT | CASSLVQNNQPQHF
TRBJ2-7 | TRBD2 | TRBV6-1 | once | TGTGCCAGCAGTAGCGGGGTGAGGATCTACGAGCAGTACTTC | CASSSGVRIYEQYF
TRBJ2-7 | - | TRBV4-1 | - | TGCGCCAGCAGCCCACGCCGATCCGGTAGTTCGGGGTTGGGGGGCTTTAACGAGCAGTACTTC | CASSPRRSGSSGLGGFNEQYF
TRBJ1-5 | - | TRBV4-1 | many | TGCGCCAGCAGCCAGGGACGAAGTAGCAATCAGCCCCAGCATTTT | CASSQGRSSNQPQHF
TRBJ1-1 | - | TRBV12-3/TRBV12-4 | many | TGTGCCAGTCAGGGGCTGAACACTGAAGCTTTCTTT | CASQGLNTEAFF
TRBJ2-7 | TRBD2 | TRBV6-2/TRBV6-3 | - | TGTGCCAGCTGCCGACGGGAGGGCCTCTGGGAGCAGTACTTC | CASCRREGLWEQYF
TRBJ2-7 | - | TRBV2 | many | TGTGCCAGCAGTGAAGGGCTCTCCTACGAGCAGTACTTC | CASSEGLSYEQYF
TRBJ1-2 | - | TRBV6-2/TRBV6-3 | many | TGTGCCAGCAAAAAGGGGCCGGTCTATGGCTACACCTTC | CASKKGPVYGYTF
TRBJ2-5 | TRBD2 | TRBV6-2/TRBV6-3 | - | TGTGCCAGCAGAAGGTCTAGCGGGGGGGTAGAGACCCAGTACTTC | CASRRSSGGVETQYF
TRBJ1-1 | - | TRBV12-5 | - | TGTGCTAGTGGTTTGGTAAGATTTCGGGCCTCAAACACTGAAGCTTTCTTT | CASGLVRFRASNTEAFF
TRBJ1-1 | - | TRBV30 | many | TGTGCCTGGAGTACTTGGGACCTTCGGCGCATGAACACTGAAGCTTTCTTT | CAWSTWDLRRMNTEAFF
TRBJ2-7 | TRBD1 | TRBV2 | many | TGTGCCAGCAGTCAGGGGGAATTTTCCTACGAGCAGTACTTC | CASSQGEFSYEQYF
TRBJ2-7 | - | TRBV18 | - | TGTGCCAGCTCAGCCCCTAGGGGTACCTACGAGCAGTACTTC | CASSAPRGTYEQYF